The T cell receptor (beta chain) under discussion was sequenced for a study of cytomegalovirus exposure and HLA in healthy donors. Study background: A later analysis reported the 100 to 150 validation repertoires used the same platform as the roughly 700 first-cohort repertoires. Study-level results: Most TCR sequences were rare, but some public TCRs occurred in many donors. Cytomegalovirus association was listed for about 150 TCR beta chains. A few CMV-associated chains proved CMV antigen-specific in vitro.

Worth noting for this clone: As yet, its antigen is unknown.

Repertoires were generated with immunoSEQ multiplex PCR, while TCRdb's copy carries only in-frame clones and drops some. The sample holds some 90,000 clones, roughly 96% seen once. This TCR was recovered from a man between 18 and 35 years old in good health and CMV-seronegative. Sample: PBMCs.

Written as DNA, the CDR3 is TGTGCCAGCAGCTTAGAAAGGACTACCTCCTACGAGCAGTACTTC. This translates into CASSLERTTSYEQYF. The chain joins TRBV7-9 to TRBJ2-7; tentative D call: TRBD2 (6 bases). V was shortened by 1 base and J by 0 bases, with 10 bases between the two germline ends. Germline-derived CDR1 and CDR2 are SEHNR and FQNEAQ (reference sequence). The CDR3 length is 15 residues.